This T cell receptor (beta chain) comes out of a study of graft-versus-host responses after intestinal transplantation. Study-wide context: Anti-thymocyte globulin induction preceded 2 to 4 years of tacrolimus and steroid maintenance in all recipients.

This CDR3 contains 15 residues. The V gene's germline CDR1 is PRHDT and CDR2 FYEKMQ (reference sequence). Trimming took 5 bases from V and 6 from J, leaving 19 bases between them. Measured with immunoSEQ multiplex PCR; TCRdb has only the in-frame clones, and not every one. The sample holds just over 85,000 clones, under 95% seen once. Turning to this clone: Its antigen is not known.

Notes on the study in general: GvH clonotypes were identified within recipient marrow, with a subset emerging first in ileum or blood.

The V call is TRBV13, the J call TRBJ1-2; D gene unclear. The sample was unstimulated CD8+ T cells sorted from spleen or lymph node cells, taken before transplant. This clonotype originated in a human donor who was the organ donor for an intestinal transplant. The DNA for the CDR3 is TGTGCCAGCAGCCCTGAGAGAAGCTCGAGCGATGGCTACACCTTC. Its protein product is CASSPERSSSDGYTF.